These T cell receptor beta chains were read from a single sample in a study of early T cells in non-severe SARS-CoV-2 infection. TCRdb ran MiXCR on the 5' RACE reads and lists one entry per CDR3 protein. The sample includes under 100,000 distinct CDR3 sequences, approximately 10% seen only once; the top ten take roughly 5%. Sample: whole blood. These receptors originate from an adult who was a healthcare worker with PCR-confirmed SARS-CoV-2 infection or an uninfected control (not recorded which). Each CDR3 is given with its conserved first and last residue. The D gene is left open where the match is weak. Clone size is stated in some rows and not others, as once, few, many or a class when expanded.

d_call j_call clone_size v_call cdr3_nt cdr3_aa
TRBD1 TRBJ2-4 many TRBV5-1 TGCGCCAGCAGCTACGAGACAGGGCCAACCGCCGTGGTAGCCAAAAACATTCAGTACTTC CASSYETGPTAVVAKNIQYF
TRBD1 TRBJ2-2 few TRBV20-1 TGCAGTGCTAGGGACAGGACCGGGGAGCTGTTTTTT CSARDRTGELFF
NA TRBJ1-1 NA TRBV30 TGTGCCTGGAGTGGAGTCGGCACTGAAGCTTTCTTT CAWSGVGTEAFF
NA TRBJ2-5 NA TRBV20-1 TGCAGTGCTGGCCCGGGTAGACGGGAGCTGTACCAAGAGACCCAGTACTTC CSAGPGRRELYQETQYF
NA TRBJ1-1 many TRBV5-4 TGTGCCAACCAGGACTCAAGGGGGAGTGAAGCTTTCTTT CANQDSRGSEAFF
TRBD2 TRBJ2-3 few TRBV28 TGTGCCAGCAGTTCCCCTACCCTTACGACTAGCGGGAGGGCAGATACGCAGTATTTT CASSSPTLTTSGRADTQYF
NA TRBJ2-7 NA TRBV27 TGTGCCAGCAGACACAACCTCATACAGGGCGAGCAGTACTTC CASRHNLIQGEQYF
TRBD1 TRBJ2-7 many TRBV11-2 TGTGCCAGCAGCTGGGGGACAGGCCTCTACGAGCAGTACTTC CASSWGTGLYEQYF
NA TRBJ1-1 NA TRBV19 TGTGCCAGTAAGGGGTCTTATTTCACGGACACTGAAGCTTTCTTT CASKGSYFTDTEAFF
NA TRBJ2-5 few TRBV10-1 TGCGCCAGCAGTTTCGGACCAAACCAAGAGACCCAGTACTTC CASSFGPNQETQYF
NA TRBJ1-5 many TRBV5-6 TGTGCCAGCAGCTTGACCAGGGAATATACGTATAGCAATCAGCCCCAGCATTTT CASSLTREYTYSNQPQHF
NA TRBJ1-4 few TRBV20-1 TGCAGTGCCCGACCGGGGGCCGGTAATGAAAAACTGTTTTTT CSARPGAGNEKLFF
NA TRBJ1-1 many TRBV6-5 TGTGCCAGCAATCGACAGCGGAACACTGAAGCTTTCTTT CASNRQRNTEAFF
TRBD1 TRBJ1-5 few TRBV30 TGTGCCTGGAGTGCCCGATTGCAGGGGGCGCGACAGCCCCAGCATTTT CAWSARLQGARQPQHF
TRBD1 TRBJ2-7 NA TRBV9 TGTGCCAGCAGCGTAGCAGGGGGTACCCTAGCCGAGCAGTACTTC CASSVAGGTLAEQYF
TRBD1 TRBJ2-7 NA TRBV20-1 TGCAGTGCTAGTGGGGACAGAACTACCTACGAGCAGTACTTC CSASGDRTTYEQYF
TRBD1 TRBJ2-2 NA TRBV24-1 TGTGCCACCAGTGACACCGGGACAGGGGTCACCGGGGAGCTGTTTTTT CATSDTGTGVTGELFF
NA TRBJ1-2 NA TRBV12-3/TRBV12-4 TGTGCCAGCAGATCCCCGGGGAGGGATGGCTACACCTTC CASRSPGRDGYTF
NA TRBJ1-1 NA TRBV6-4 TGTGCCAGCAGTGACAGATCGGGCACTGAAGCTTTCTTT CASSDRSGTEAFF
TRBD1 TRBJ1-6 NA TRBV11-1 TGTGCCAGCAGCTCCGAGGGGGCCGTAGATTCACCCCTCCACTTT CASSSEGAVDSPLHF
TRBD2 TRBJ2-1 NA TRBV24-1 TGTGCCACCAGTGATTTGCTGACTAGCGGGAGGAATGAGCAGTTCTTC CATSDLLTSGRNEQFF
TRBD2 TRBJ2-3 few TRBV5-1 TGCGCCAGCAGCTTGAGGTCTCAGCGGGAACTCAGGACAGATACGCAGTATTTT CASSLRSQRELRTDTQYF
NA TRBJ1-2 many TRBV7-9 TGTGCCAGCAGCCCCATCCCCGCAGGGAGAACAAGCTACACCTTC CASSPIPAGRTSYTF
NA TRBJ2-5 NA TRBV5-1 TGCGCCAGCAGTTATGGACGACAGCAAGAGACCCAGTACTTC CASSYGRQQETQYF
TRBD2 TRBJ2-1 many TRBV20-1 TGCAGTGCTGCTGGGACTAGCGGATACAATGAGCAGTTCTTC CSAAGTSGYNEQFF
NA TRBJ2-4 few TRBV25-1 TGTGCCAGCAGTGAATTCGGGGGCGGCGGAAAAAACATTCAGTACTTC CASSEFGGGGKNIQYF
NA TRBJ2-7 NA TRBV2 TGTGCCAGCAGTTCTACCATCTACGAGCAGTACTTC CASSSTIYEQYF
TRBD1 TRBJ1-1 few TRBV20-1 TGCAGTGCACCCGGGACAGGGGGCGATGAAGCTTTCTTT CSAPGTGGDEAFF
NA TRBJ1-5 many TRBV7-9 TGTGCCAGCAGCTACGGACAGAGCAATCAGCCCCAGCATTTT CASSYGQSNQPQHF
NA TRBJ2-4 few TRBV9 TGTGCCAGCAGCGCTTTCAAAGGAGCTGCCAAAAACATTCAGTACTTC CASSAFKGAAKNIQYF
NA TRBJ1-1 many TRBV5-5 TGTGCCAGCAGCTTGTTAGAGGCCTCTGGGGACACTGAAGCTTTCTTT CASSLLEASGDTEAFF
TRBD2 TRBJ2-1 NA TRBV2 TGTGCCAGCAGAGCAGGGTTAGCGGGACCCTACAATGAGCAGTTCTTC CASRAGLAGPYNEQFF
TRBD2 TRBJ2-1 many TRBV6-1 TGTGCCAGCATGTCGGGGGGGAACTACAATGAGCAGTTCTTC CASMSGGNYNEQFF
NA TRBJ2-7 few TRBV5-4 TGTGCCAGCAGCTTCGGGGCCACCTACGAGCAGTACTTC CASSFGATYEQYF
NA TRBJ1-1 many TRBV7-3 TGTGCCAGCAGTTCAGGTCGACCTGAGGATGAAGCTTTCTTT CASSSGRPEDEAFF
NA TRBJ1-2 few TRBV10-3 TGTGCCATCAGTGACGGACTTCGAACCTTC CAISDGLRTF
NA TRBJ1-2 few TRBV5-5 TGTGCCAGCAGTCCCGTAGAAGTCCTCGGCTACACCTTC CASSPVEVLGYTF
TRBD1 TRBJ2-7 many TRBV20-1 TGCAGTGCCATAGGACAGGGTCACTACGAGCAGTACTTC CSAIGQGHYEQYF
TRBD1 TRBJ1-4 few TRBV28 TGTGCCAGCAGTCCCCGGGGAGGGACAGCTAATGAAAAACTGTTTTTT CASSPRGGTANEKLFF
TRBD1 TRBJ2-5 many TRBV7-9 TGTGCCAGCAGTAGACAGGGGGGGGAGACCCAGTACTTC CASSRQGGETQYF
TRBD1 TRBJ2-7 many TRBV30 TGTGCCGGGATGGACAGGGTTACCTACGAGCAGTACTTC CAGMDRVTYEQYF
TRBD1 TRBJ1-2 many TRBV20-1 TGCAGTGCTGGTAGACAGGGGGCTAATTATGGCTACACCTTC CSAGRQGANYGYTF
TRBD2 TRBJ2-2 many TRBV2 TGTGCCAGCAGCGACGGGTCGGGAGGAACCGGGGAGCTGTTTTTT CASSDGSGGTGELFF
NA TRBJ1-1 NA TRBV20-1 TGCAGTGCTAGGCAGAACACTGAAGCTTTCTTT CSARQNTEAFF
NA TRBJ1-2 few TRBV29-1 TGCAGCTTAGAGTCGGGAAAGGGCTACACCTTC CSLESGKGYTF
NA TRBJ2-7 NA TRBV6-2/TRBV6-3 TGTGCCAGCAGTTCTCGGGTAAAGTCCTCCTACGAGCAGTACTTC CASSSRVKSSYEQYF
NA TRBJ2-7 NA TRBV5-1 TGCGTCAGCAGCCCTGGGGTCGAGCAGTACTTC CVSSPGVEQYF
NA TRBJ2-3 few TRBV6-5 TGTGCCAGCAGTTACTCTAGGGCAGATACGCAGTATTTT CASSYSRADTQYF
TRBD2 TRBJ2-3 many TRBV7-9 TGTGCCAGCAGCTTAGCCTTGGTTCTAGCGGGGGGGCGAGATACGCAGTATTTT CASSLALVLAGGRDTQYF
NA TRBJ2-3 NA TRBV20-1 TGCAGTGCCACACAGGAGGCTAGCACAGAAACGCAGTATTTT CSATQEASTETQYF
NA TRBJ1-1 many TRBV20-1 TGCAGTGCGCGGAGAGACACTGAAGCTTTCTTT CSARRDTEAFF
NA TRBJ2-1 many TRBV29-1 TGCAGCGTTGAAGGGCGTCGCCTCAATGAGCAGTTCTTC CSVEGRRLNEQFF
NA TRBJ1-2 many TRBV24-1 TGTGCCACCAGCAAAGGCCCCGACTATGGCTACACCTTC CATSKGPDYGYTF
TRBD1 TRBJ2-7 few TRBV27 TGTGCCAGCAGCCCCGACAGGGCCTCCTACGAGCAGTACTTC CASSPDRASYEQYF
NA TRBJ2-3 NA TRBV28 TGTGCCAGCAGTTTGGATGGAAGCACAGATACGCAGTATTTT CASSLDGSTDTQYF
TRBD1 TRBJ2-7 few TRBV6-6 TGTGCCAGCGCAGGACAGGTCTCCTACGAGCAGTACTTC CASAGQVSYEQYF
TRBD1 TRBJ2-1 NA TRBV20-1 TGCAGTGGAGGGACAGGGGGCGCAAATGAGCAGTTCTTC CSGGTGGANEQFF
NA TRBJ1-6 NA TRBV2 TGTGCCAGCAGTGACTCGGGACGGGATAATTCACCCCTCCACTTT CASSDSGRDNSPLHF
NA TRBJ2-5 many TRBV7-8 TGTGCCAGCAGTGTACGGCTCCAAGAGACCCAGTACTTC CASSVRLQETQYF
NA TRBJ2-7 NA TRBV20-1 TGCAGTGCCGACCCCGGGCCCACCGCCGGAGAGCAGTACTTC CSADPGPTAGEQYF